This T cell receptor (beta chain) was recovered during a study of blood T cell repertoires in COVID-19 (dated by TCRdb to about 2020). In the study overall: Samples from collaborators originated in the United States, Italy and Spain and spanned both the acute and convalescent phases of COVID-19. A de-identified subject ID, COVID-19 status, age in years and sex were almost always included in the sample metadata. The dataset comprised deeply sampled blood TCRbeta repertoires from subjects exposed to, actively infected with, or recovered from COVID-19. The repertoires were released in a freely available public database meant as a resource for research on the immune response to SARS-CoV-2. The samples were drawn from the first 160 participants of the ongoing ImmuneRACE study and from roughly 1,300 subjects provided by 6 global collaborators. The material from the prospective study consisted of cDNA or gDNA derived from T cells, B-cell-depleted T cells, or PBMCs. Where available, HLA class I and class II types were taken from metadata supplied by the sample provider and were not determined by assay-based typing. What the study reported, not specific to this receptor: Clinical and demographic metadata were provided uncurated, with the amount varying by source and participant.

Remarks on this clone: The target of this receptor is not known. No quality values exist for individual bases; no much larger clone is one base distant.

One collaborating source in Seattle enrolled patients while the patients were actively infected and followed the patients over time throughout the course of disease. Collaborating institutions collected whole blood in K2EDTA tubes following their own protocols. For TCRbeta analysis, collaborators shipped samples in one of three forms: frozen whole blood, isolated PBMCs, or DNA extracted from either of those sample types. The immunoSEQ Assay, a bias-controlled multiplex PCR, was used to amplify TCRbeta CDR3 regions from genomic DNA. The authors processed their data as follows. Within the assay, amplification of reference gene primers was used to estimate how many nucleated cells each sample contained. Sequence reads were collapsed and filtered to measure the absolute abundance of every unique TCRbeta CDR3 rearrangement. For each sample, productive Simpson clonality was calculated as the square root of Simpson's diversity index over productive rearrangements. Entries here come from immuneACCESS through TCRdb and include only in-frame sequences with V and J called. Some clones fail to appear in such tables; in the studies checked, an unresolved V gene covers under half of the shortfall, and the cause of the remainder is unknown. From that table come the V and J calls and clone size; the DNA was used to work out D and trimming. This sample holds nearly 110,000 clones; approximately 80% were observed only once. The ten largest make up 6.2% of the sample.

The CDR3 covers 20 residues, taking in both the cysteine and the phenylalanine. Only the CDR3 DNA is retained, 60 bases long and in frame from the first base. The germline V gene supplies CDR1 SGHTS and CDR2 YDEGEE. For this chain, trimming is 1 base at the V end and 0 bases at the J end, and the number of junction bases without a gene match is 11. Source material: peripheral blood. This chain joins TRBV5-8 to TRBJ2-6; 9 junctional bases match TRBD2. The receptor was isolated from a man at least 80 years old with COVID-19, enrolled during active disease. The DNA reads TGTGCCAGCAGCTTGTACCCCACTAGCGGGTTTATCTCTGGGGCCAACGTCCTGACTTTC. This translates into CASSLYPTSGFISGANVLTF. With the rest looked up from the reference TRBV5-8 and TRBJ2-6 genes rather than sequenced, the full variable domain is EAGVTQSPTHLIKTRGQQATLRCSPISGHTSVYWYQQALGLGLQFLLWYDEGEERNRGNFPPRFSGRQFPNYSSELNVNALELEDSALYLCASSLYPTSGFISGANVLTFGAGSRLTVL.